This T cell receptor (beta chain) was profiled in a study of control samples from healthy donors and cancer patients (dated by TCRdb to the early 2020s). Preparation of the library involved the immunoSEQ multiplex PCR assay. TCRdb limited this immuneACCESS table to in-frame rearrangements with V and J called. A share of clones is missing; checked studies link under half to unresolved V genes, and the rest is unexplained. This sample has more than 65,000 clones in its table, and approximately 90% of those were observed once. The ten largest clones capture roughly 2% of the sample. Inclusive of the bounding cysteine and phenylalanine, the CDR3 is 14 residues long. The sequence is cut down to CDR3 DNA, 42 bases in frame from base 1. The junction carries 9 bases between V and J, which are trimmed by 5 bases and 2 bases respectively. Taken from the germline V gene, the CDR1 and CDR2 loops are SGHVS and FNYEAQ.

In regard to this clone: Its antigen target is currently unknown. Per-base quality was not reported, and no clone a single base away is much larger than it.

The rearrangement joined TRBV7-6 to TRBJ2-2; the D match is possibly TRBD1 or TRBD2, with 5 bases aligned in each. This clonotype was sampled from a woman aged 55-70 years with head and neck cancer. The sequenced sample was PBMCs. Here the CDR3 is given as CASSGTVNTGELFF. The nucleotide sequence is given as TGTGCCAGCAGCGGGACGGTAAACACCGGGGAGCTGTTTTTT.